What follows are 25 T cell receptor beta chains derived from one specimen sequenced in a study of blood T cell repertoires in COVID-19. Produced via immunoSEQ multiplex PCR; TCRdb's table is partial and in-frame only. The sample holds about 150,000 clones; roughly 86% are singletons and the top ten take about 3.7%. Sequenced material: PBMCs or T cells enriched from blood (not recorded which). These receptors were collected from a woman aged 45-65 years with acute COVID-19.

About this clone: Sequence at one end of the junction differs from germline and may be a read error. V is TRBV7-2 and J is TRBJ2-1; 7 bases align to TRBD2. The CDR3 contains 14 residues. CDR1 is SGHTA and CDR2 is FQGNSA in the germline V gene. CDR3 coding DNA: TGTGCCAGCAGCTTCGGGCGGGAGTACAGTGAGCAGTTCTTC. It encodes CASSFGREYSEQFF.

This clone was observed a handful of times. The chain combines TRBV5-6 with TRBJ1-1; D possibly corresponds to TRBD1 (5 bases). The CDR3 spans 15 residues. Trimming shortened V by 4 bases and J by 2 bases, and 15 bases separated the two germline ends. Germline CDR1 SGHDT, CDR2 YYEEEE. Here the CDR3 DNA reads TGTGCCAGCAGCCAGTGGACGGGGGGAAACACTGAAGCTTTCTTT. It is translated as CASSQWTGGNTEAFF. The full variable domain, its missing parts supplied by reference TRBV5-6 and TRBJ1-1, is DAGVTQSPTHLIKTRGQQVTLRCSPKSGHDTVSWYQQALGQGPQFIFQYYEEEERQRGNFPDRFSGHQFPNYSSELNVNALLLGDSALYLCASSQWTGGNTEAFFGQGTRLTVV.

A note on this clone: Other nucleotide sequences in the sample specify the same CDR3. V gene TRBV7-2 combines with J gene TRBJ2-1; 7 nucleotides match TRBD2. Germline CDR1 reads SGHTA; CDR2 reads FQGNSA. V gave up 2 bases and J gave up 0 bases; unmatched junction bases: 4. The CDR3 consists of 16 residues. CDR3 coding DNA: TGTGCCAGCAGCTTACTCGGCGGGGGCTCCTACAATGAGCAGTTCTTC. Its translation is CASSLLGGGSYNEQFF.

This rearrangement joins TRBV5-1 to TRBJ2-1, with TRBD1 matching over 8 bases. The CDR3 length is 16 residues. Looked up from germline, CDR1 is SGHRS and CDR2 is YFSETQ. V lost 4 bases and J lost 4; bases outside the gene matches: 10. CDR3 sequence: CASSLGTGDVYNEQFF. CDR3 DNA sequence: TGCGCCAGCAGCCTAGGGACAGGAGACGTTTACAATGAGCAGTTCTTC.

CDR3 in DNA: TGTGCCAGCAGCTTAGCCCGACAGCAAGAGACCCAGTACTTC. Translating gives CASSLARQQETQYF. The chain joins TRBV7-8 to TRBJ2-5; perhaps TRBD1 as D (5 bases). This CDR3 comprises 14 residues. Deletions cut 0 bases from V and 2 bases from J, with 7 bases between. From germline, CDR1 is SGHVS and CDR2 FQNEAQ. The entire variable domain, with the rest obtained from reference TRBV7-8 and TRBJ2-5, is as follows: GAGVSQSPRYKVAKRGQDVALRCDPISGHVSLFWYQQALGQGPEFLTYFQNEAQLDKSGLPSDRFFAERPEGSVSTLKIQRTQQEDSAVYLCASSLARQQETQYFGPGTRLLVL.

The V and J genes are TRBV7-9 and TRBJ2-7; 9 bases map to TRBD1. Unmatched junction bases numbered 8, after V lost 5 bases and J lost 3 bases. Germline V gene data show CDR1 as SEHNR and CDR2 as FQNEAQ (reference sequence). This CDR3 has 15 amino acids. DNA of the CDR3: TGTGCCAGCAGCAACCCCGGGACAGGGATCTACGAGCAGTACTTC. Its protein product is CASSNPGTGIYEQYF. Variable domain in full (rest from reference TRBV7-9 and TRBJ2-7): DTGVSQNPRHKITKRGQNVTFRCDPISEHNRLYWYRQTLGQGPEFLTYFQNEAQLEKSRLLSDRFSAERPKGSFSTLEIQRTEQGDSAMYLCASSNPGTGIYEQYFGPGTRLTVT.

This chain joins TRBV5-1 and TRBJ1-1; D unclear. The CDR3 has 13 residues. Per the germline V gene, CDR1 is SGHRS and CDR2 is YFSETQ. V was cut by 0 bases and J by 4 bases, with 7 bases left in between. In nucleotides, the CDR3 is TGCGCCAGCAGCTTGGTCAGTGGCACTGAAGCTTTCTTT. Its protein is CASSLVSGTEAFF.

The gene calls are TRBV9 and TRBJ2-7; the match to TRBD2 covers 10 bases. V lost 4 bases and J lost 5; bases outside the gene matches: 9. Germline loops: CDR1 SGDLS, CDR2 YYNGEE. The CDR3 is made up of 15 amino acids. Here the CDR3 DNA reads TGTGCCAGCAGCCCCTCCGGGACTAGCGACCACGAGCAGTACTTC. This codes for CASSPSGTSDHEQYF. The full variable domain, its missing parts supplied by reference TRBV9 and TRBJ2-7, is DSGVTQTPKHLITATGQRVTLRCSPRSGDLSVYWYQQSLDQGLQFLIQYYNGEERAKGNILERFSAQQFPDLHSELNLSSLELGDSALYFCASSPSGTSDHEQYFGPGTRLTVT.

The V gene is TRBV6-2 or TRBV6-3, the J gene TRBJ1-5; D is uncertain. CDR3 length: 13 amino acids. CDR1 MNHEY and CDR2 SVGEGT come from the germline V gene. Trimming pared 4 bases from V and 0 bases from J, leaving 4 bases between. The CDR3: CASSLDSNQPQHF. The CDR3 nucleotides are TGTGCCAGCAGTTTAGATAGCAATCAGCCCCAGCATTTT.

The chain combines TRBV24-1 with TRBJ2-7; 9 bases are shared with TRBD1. This CDR3 comprises 14 residues. Germline V gene sequence: CDR1 KGHDR, CDR2 SFDVKD. Unmatched junction bases numbered 1, after V lost 4 bases and J lost 1 base. The CDR3 DNA reads TGTGCCACCAGTGACGGGACAGGGTCCTACGAGCAGTACTTC. As protein: CATSDGTGSYEQYF.

This clone was found once. The V call is TRBV6-5, the J call TRBJ1-5, with 11 bases identical to TRBD1. The germline CDR1 and CDR2 sequences are MNHEY and SVGAGI. The CDR3 spans 15 residues. V lost 6 bases to trimming and J lost 4 bases; unmatched junction nucleotides: 5. CDR3 DNA sequence: TGTGCCAGCAGGCGAGGACAGGGGGCGAATCAGCCCCAGCATTTT. It is translated as CASRRGQGANQPQHF.

This sequence joins TRBV2 and TRBJ1-2; D remains unclear. Trimming left V 5 bases short and J 10 bases short, with 11 bases between. Looked up from germline, CDR1 is SNHLY and CDR2 is FYNNEI. The CDR3 covers 11 residues. For the CDR3, the DNA is TGTGCCAGCAGTTCGGGTTTTGCCTACACCTTC. Its translation: CASSSGFAYTF.

The chain uses TRBV6-1 and TRBJ1-3; D gene unclear. The CDR3 extends over 14 amino acids. V gave up 1 base and J gave up 1 base, with 5 bases separating them. The germline CDR1 and CDR2 sequences are MNHNS and SASEGT. The CDR3 nucleotides read TGTGCCAGCAGTGAAGGGCCTTCTGGAAACACCATATATTTT. Translating gives CASSEGPSGNTIYF.

Ten or more counts support this clone. The chain has TRBV9 and TRBJ2-5; D unresolved. Trimming cost V 0 bases and J 1 base, with 7 bases left between them. Germline CDR1 SGDLS, CDR2 YYNGEE. This CDR3 has 14 residues. CDR3: CASSVGFSQETQYF. The CDR3 coding sequence is TGTGCCAGCAGCGTAGGGTTCAGCCAAGAGACCCAGTACTTC.

The chain employs TRBV19 and TRBJ2-5; 7 bases are shared with TRBD2. CDR3 size: 14 residues. The germline V gene has CDR1 LNHDA and CDR2 SQIVND (reference sequence). Germline trimming cut 4 bases from V and 5 bases from J; bases unmatched to any gene: 7. CDR3 bases: TGTGCCAGTAGTACCCGGGGGAGGGCTGAGACCCAGTACTTC. Its translation: CASSTRGRAETQYF.

The V gene is TRBV12-3 or TRBV12-4, the J gene TRBJ1-1; possible D gene TRBD1, 6 bases. The CDR3 length is 12 residues. V dropped 6 bases and J dropped 5 bases, with 10 bases sitting between them. The CDR3 is CASRQGRTEAFF. The DNA for the CDR3 is TGTGCCAGCAGACAGGGTAGGACTGAAGCTTTCTTT.

This CDR3 is CASSGGQLDDTEAFF. The CDR3 region has the DNA TGTGCCAGCAGCGGGGGACAGTTAGATGACACTGAAGCTTTCTTT. This sequence joins TRBV9 and TRBJ1-1; 7 bases align to TRBD1. There are 15 residues in the CDR3. The ends lost 3 bases at V and 3 bases at J; junction bases unmatched: 8. The V gene's germline CDR1 is SGDLS and CDR2 YYNGEE. The whole variable domain, remainder taken from reference TRBV9 and TRBJ1-1, is DSGVTQTPKHLITATGQRVTLRCSPRSGDLSVYWYQQSLDQGLQFLIQYYNGEERAKGNILERFSAQQFPDLHSELNLSSLELGDSALYFCASSGGQLDDTEAFFGQGTRLTVV.

This sequence joins TRBV7-9 and TRBJ2-7; D is undetermined. The CDR3 runs 13 residues. V was trimmed by 1 base and J by 0 bases, leaving 4 bases between them. CDR1 SEHNR and CDR2 FQNEAQ come from the germline V gene (reference sequence). CDR3 coding DNA: TGTGCCAGCAGCTTAGTGTACTCCTACGAGCAGTACTTC. Its translation is CASSLVYSYEQYF.

CDR3 nucleotide sequence: TGTGCCAGCAGCCCCATCCCCACGACAGGGGAGATAGATACGCAGTATTTT. Its protein is CASSPIPTTGEIDTQYF. The rearrangement joins TRBV7-3 to TRBJ2-3, with 8 bases aligning to TRBD1. The CDR3 loop spans 17 amino acids. J was trimmed by 5 bases and V by 5 bases; bases with no gene match: 15. Germline CDR1 is SGHTA and CDR2 is FQGTGA.

The chain carries TRBV4-2 and TRBJ2-3, with 10 bases matching TRBD2. Trimming cost V 1 base and J 5 bases; bases outside gene matches: 9. There are 17 residues in the CDR3. Germline CDR1 and CDR2: LGHNA and YNFKEQ. Here the CDR3 reads CASSQVGASGSGDTQYF. CDR3 bases: TGTGCCAGCAGCCAAGTTGGGGCTAGCGGGAGCGGAGATACGCAGTATTTT.

The genes are TRBV4-2 and TRBJ1-2, with D tentatively TRBD1 (5 bases). The CDR3 loop spans 15 amino acids. The germline gives CDR1 LGHNA, CDR2 YNFKEQ. The V end was cut by 0 bases, the J end by 4 bases, with 12 bases between. The CDR3 coding sequence is TGTGCCAGCAGCCAAGAGCGGGGCGGAGGCTATGGCTACACCTTC. This codes for CASSQERGGGYGYTF.

The CDR3 DNA is TGCGCCAGCAGTGAGTCGACCTTTCCGGGAGATACGCAGTATTTT. Encoded protein: CASSESTFPGDTQYF. The V and J genes are TRBV10-1 and TRBJ2-3, with D unresolved. Between the trimmed V and J ends, which lost 0 bases and 5 bases, there was a span of 12 bases. In germline, CDR1 is WNHNN, CDR2 SYGVQD (reference sequence). The CDR3 length is 15 residues.

The genes are TRBV19 and TRBJ1-5; tentative D call: TRBD1 (5 bases). V lost 1 base and J 2 bases, leaving 15 bases between the germline ends. The CDR3 covers 17 residues. Looked up from germline, CDR1 is LNHDA and CDR2 is SQIVND (reference sequence). The CDR3 DNA sequence: TGTGCCAGTAGTATAGCTCCTCAGGGAGGGGGCAATCAGCCCCAGCATTTT. This gives the protein CASSIAPQGGGNQPQHF.

The table lists this clone with a count of one. The chain couples TRBV7-3 to TRBJ2-3; tentative D call: TRBD1 (6 bases). This CDR3 is 14 amino acids long. V was cut by 3 bases and J by 4 bases, with 11 bases left in between. Germline V gives CDR1 SGHTA, CDR2 FQGTGA. This CDR3 reads CASSFQGFPDTQYF. CDR3 DNA: TGTGCCAGCAGCTTTCAGGGGTTCCCAGATACGCAGTATTTT.

The chain is built from TRBV3-1 (or the pseudogene TRBV3-2) and TRBJ1-2, with D possibly being TRBD1 (6 bases). CDR3 length: 13 amino acids. Germline assignment: CDR1 LGHDT and CDR2 YNNKEL (reference sequence). V was cut by 8 bases and J by 8 bases, with 18 bases left in between. CDR3 sequence reads: CASGRTQGLGYTF. The CDR3 DNA reads as TGTGCCAGCGGCCGCACACAGGGTCTGGGCTACACCTTC.